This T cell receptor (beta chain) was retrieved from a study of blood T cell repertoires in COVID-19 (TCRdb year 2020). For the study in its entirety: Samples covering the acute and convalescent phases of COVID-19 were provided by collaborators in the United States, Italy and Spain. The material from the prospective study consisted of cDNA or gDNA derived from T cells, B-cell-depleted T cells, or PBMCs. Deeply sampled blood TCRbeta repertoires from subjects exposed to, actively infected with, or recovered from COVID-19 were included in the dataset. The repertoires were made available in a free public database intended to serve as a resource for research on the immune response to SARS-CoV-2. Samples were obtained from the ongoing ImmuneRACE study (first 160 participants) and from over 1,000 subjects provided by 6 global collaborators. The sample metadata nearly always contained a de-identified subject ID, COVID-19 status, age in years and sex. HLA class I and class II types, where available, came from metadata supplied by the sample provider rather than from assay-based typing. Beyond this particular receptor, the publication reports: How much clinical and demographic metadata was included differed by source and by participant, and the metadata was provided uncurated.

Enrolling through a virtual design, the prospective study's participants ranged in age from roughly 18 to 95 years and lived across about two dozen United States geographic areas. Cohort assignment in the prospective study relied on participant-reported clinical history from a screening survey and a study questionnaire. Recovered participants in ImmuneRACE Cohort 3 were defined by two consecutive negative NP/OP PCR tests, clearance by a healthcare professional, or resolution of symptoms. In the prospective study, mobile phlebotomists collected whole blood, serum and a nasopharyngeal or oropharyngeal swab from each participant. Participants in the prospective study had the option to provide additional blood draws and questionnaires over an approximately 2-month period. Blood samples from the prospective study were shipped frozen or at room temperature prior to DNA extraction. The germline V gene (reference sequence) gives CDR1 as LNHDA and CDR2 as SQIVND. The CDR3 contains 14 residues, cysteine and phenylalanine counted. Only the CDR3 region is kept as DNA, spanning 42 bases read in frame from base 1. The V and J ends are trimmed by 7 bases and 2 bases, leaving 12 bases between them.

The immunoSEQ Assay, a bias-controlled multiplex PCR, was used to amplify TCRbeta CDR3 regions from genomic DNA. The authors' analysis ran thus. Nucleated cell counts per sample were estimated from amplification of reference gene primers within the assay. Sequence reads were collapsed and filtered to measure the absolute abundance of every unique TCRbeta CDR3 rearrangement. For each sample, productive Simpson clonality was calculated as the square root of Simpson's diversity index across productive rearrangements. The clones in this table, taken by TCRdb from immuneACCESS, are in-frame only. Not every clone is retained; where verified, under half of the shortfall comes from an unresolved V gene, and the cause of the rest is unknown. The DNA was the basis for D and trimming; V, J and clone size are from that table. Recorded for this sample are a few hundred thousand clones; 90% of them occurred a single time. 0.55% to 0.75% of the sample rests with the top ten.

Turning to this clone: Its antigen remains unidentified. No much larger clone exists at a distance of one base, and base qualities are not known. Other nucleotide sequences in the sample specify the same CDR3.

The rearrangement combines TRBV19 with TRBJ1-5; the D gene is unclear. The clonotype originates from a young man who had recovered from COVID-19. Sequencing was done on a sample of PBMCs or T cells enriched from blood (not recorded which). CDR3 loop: CASTGTGGNQPQHF. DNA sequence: TGTGCCAGTACGGGAACCGGGGGCAATCAGCCCCAGCATTTT.